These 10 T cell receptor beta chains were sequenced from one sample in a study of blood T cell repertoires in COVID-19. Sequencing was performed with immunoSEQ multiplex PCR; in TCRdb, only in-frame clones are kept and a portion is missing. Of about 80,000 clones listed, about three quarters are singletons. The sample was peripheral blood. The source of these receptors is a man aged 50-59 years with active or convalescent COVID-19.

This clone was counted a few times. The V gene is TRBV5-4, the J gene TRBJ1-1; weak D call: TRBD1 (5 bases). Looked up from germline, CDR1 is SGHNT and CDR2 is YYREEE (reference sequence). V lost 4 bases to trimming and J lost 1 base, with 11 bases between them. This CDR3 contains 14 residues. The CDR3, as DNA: TGTGCCAGCAGCGCTGACAGCCGGAACACTGAAGCTTTCTTT. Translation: CASSADSRNTEAFF.

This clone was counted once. CDR3 coding DNA: TGCAGTGCTAGTACTAGCGGGGTCACCTACGAGCAGTACTTC. This gives the protein CSASTSGVTYEQYF. V gene TRBV20-1 combines with J gene TRBJ2-7, with 10 positions matching TRBD2. V was clipped by 3 bases and J by 2 bases; unmatched bases: 4. The germline gives CDR1 DFQATT, CDR2 SNEGSKA (reference sequence). The CDR3 is 14 amino acids.

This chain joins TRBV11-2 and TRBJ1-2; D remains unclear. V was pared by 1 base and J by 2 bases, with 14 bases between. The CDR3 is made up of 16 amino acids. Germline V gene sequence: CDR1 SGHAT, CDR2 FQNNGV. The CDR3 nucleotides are TGTGCCAGCAGCTTAGGGACTAAAGAAGCGAACTATGGCTACACCTTC. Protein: CASSLGTKEANYGYTF.

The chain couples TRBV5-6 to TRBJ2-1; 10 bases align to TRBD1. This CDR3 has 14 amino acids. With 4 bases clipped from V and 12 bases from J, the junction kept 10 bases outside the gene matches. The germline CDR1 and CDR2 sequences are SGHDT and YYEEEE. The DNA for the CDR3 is TGTGCCAGCAGCGTCCCGGGACAGGGGTTCGGGCAGTTCTTC. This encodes CASSVPGQGFGQFF.

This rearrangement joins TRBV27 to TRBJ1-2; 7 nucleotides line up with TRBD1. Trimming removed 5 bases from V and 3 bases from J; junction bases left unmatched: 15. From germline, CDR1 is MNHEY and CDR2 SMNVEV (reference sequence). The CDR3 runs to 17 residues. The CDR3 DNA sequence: TGTGCCAGCAGTCCTAGACAGGGCCTCTTACGGGACTATGGCTACACCTTC. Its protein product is CASSPRQGLLRDYGYTF.

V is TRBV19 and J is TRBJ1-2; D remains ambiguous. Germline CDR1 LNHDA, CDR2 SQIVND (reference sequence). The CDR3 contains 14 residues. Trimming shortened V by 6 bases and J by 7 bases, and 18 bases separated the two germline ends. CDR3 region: CASSTTGRAGGYTF. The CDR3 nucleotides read TGTGCCAGTAGCACGACCGGCCGGGCGGGTGGCTACACCTTC.

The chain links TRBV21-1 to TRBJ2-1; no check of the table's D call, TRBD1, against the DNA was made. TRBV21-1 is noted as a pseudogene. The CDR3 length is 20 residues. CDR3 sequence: CASSKAPDRDLTPSYNEQFF. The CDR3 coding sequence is TGTGCCAGCAGCAAAGCGCCTGACAGGGATTTGACCCCTTCCTACAATGAGCAGTTCTTC.

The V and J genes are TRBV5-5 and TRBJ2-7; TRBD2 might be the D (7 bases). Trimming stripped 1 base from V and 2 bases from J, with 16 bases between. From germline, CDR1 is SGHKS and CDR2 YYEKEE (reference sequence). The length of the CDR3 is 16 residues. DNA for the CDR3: TGTGCCAGCAGCTTGTTCTTACGGGGGGCGACCTACGAGCAGTACTTC. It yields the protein CASSLFLRGATYEQYF.

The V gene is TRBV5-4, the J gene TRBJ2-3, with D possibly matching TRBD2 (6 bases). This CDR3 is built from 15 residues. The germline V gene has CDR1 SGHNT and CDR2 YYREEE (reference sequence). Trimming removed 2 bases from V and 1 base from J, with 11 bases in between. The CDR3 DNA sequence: TGTGCCAGCAGCTTAGGAGGCGGGGGCACAGATACGCAGTATTTT. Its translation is CASSLGGGGTDTQYF.

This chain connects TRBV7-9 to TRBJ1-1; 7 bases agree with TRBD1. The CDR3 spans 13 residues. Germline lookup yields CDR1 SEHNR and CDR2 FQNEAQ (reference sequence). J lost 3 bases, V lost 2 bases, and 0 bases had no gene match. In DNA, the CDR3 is TGTGCCAGCAGCTTACAGGGGGACACTGAAGCTTTCTTT. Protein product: CASSLQGDTEAFF. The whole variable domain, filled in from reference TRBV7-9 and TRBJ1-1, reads DTGVSQNPRHKITKRGQNVTFRCDPISEHNRLYWYRQTLGQGPEFLTYFQNEAQLEKSRLLSDRFSAERPKGSFSTLEIQRTEQGDSAMYLCASSLQGDTEAFFGQGTRLTVV.